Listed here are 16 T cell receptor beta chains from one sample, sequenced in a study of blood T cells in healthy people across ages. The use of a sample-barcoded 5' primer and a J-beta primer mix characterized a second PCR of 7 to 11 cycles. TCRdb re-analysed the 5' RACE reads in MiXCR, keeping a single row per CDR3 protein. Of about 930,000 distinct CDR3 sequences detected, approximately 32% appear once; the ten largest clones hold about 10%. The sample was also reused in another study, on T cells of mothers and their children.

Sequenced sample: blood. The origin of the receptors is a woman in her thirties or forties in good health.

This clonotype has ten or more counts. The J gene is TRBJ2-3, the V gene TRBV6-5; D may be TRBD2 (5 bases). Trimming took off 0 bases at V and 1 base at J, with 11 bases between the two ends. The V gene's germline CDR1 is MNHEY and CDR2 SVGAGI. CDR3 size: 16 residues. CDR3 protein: CASSYSSSTRTDTQYF. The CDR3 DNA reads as TGTGCCAGCAGTTACTCGTCTAGCACCCGCACAGATACGCAGTATTTT.

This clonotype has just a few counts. The CDR3 DNA sequence: TGTGCCAGCAGCCAACTACAGGGGGCTGGTGGGGCCAACGTCCTGACTTTC. As protein: CASSQLQGAGGANVLTF. The chain couples TRBV14 to TRBJ2-6, with 9 nucleotides matching TRBD1. V dropped 2 bases and J dropped 3; count of bases not matched to a gene: 5. Germline V gives CDR1 SGHDN, CDR2 FVKESK. CDR3 length: 17 residues.

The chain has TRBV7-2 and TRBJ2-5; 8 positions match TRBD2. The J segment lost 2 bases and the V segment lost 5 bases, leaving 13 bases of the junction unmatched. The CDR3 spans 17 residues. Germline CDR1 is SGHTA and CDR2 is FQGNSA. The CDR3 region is CASSPLLKGLGQETQYF. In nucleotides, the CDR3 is TGTGCCAGCAGCCCCCTTTTAAAGGGACTAGGTCAAGAGACCCAGTACTTC.

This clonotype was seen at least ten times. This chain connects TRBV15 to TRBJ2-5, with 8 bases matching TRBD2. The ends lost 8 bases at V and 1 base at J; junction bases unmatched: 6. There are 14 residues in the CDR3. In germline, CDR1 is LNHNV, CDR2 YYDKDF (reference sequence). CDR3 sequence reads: CATDSGESQETQYF. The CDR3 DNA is TGTGCCACCGATAGCGGGGAAAGCCAAGAGACCCAGTACTTC.

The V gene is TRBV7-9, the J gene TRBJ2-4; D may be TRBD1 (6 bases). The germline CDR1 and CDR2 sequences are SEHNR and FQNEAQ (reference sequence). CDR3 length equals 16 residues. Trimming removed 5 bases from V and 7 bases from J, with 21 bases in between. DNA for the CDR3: TGTGCCAGCAGCCCGAGGACAGCCGACAAAGCTAACATTCAGTACTTC. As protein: CASSPRTADKANIQYF.

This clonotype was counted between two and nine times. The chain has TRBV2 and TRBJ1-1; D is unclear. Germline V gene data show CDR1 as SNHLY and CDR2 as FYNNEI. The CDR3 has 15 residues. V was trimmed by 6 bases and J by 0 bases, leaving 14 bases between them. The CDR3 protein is CASRDGQRMNTEAFF. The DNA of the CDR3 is TGTGCCAGCAGGGACGGCCAACGAATGAACACTGAAGCTTTCTTT.

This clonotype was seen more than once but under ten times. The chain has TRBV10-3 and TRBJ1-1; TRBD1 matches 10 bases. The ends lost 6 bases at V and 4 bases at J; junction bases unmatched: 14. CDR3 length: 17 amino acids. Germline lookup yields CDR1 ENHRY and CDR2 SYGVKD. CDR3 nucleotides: TGTGCCATCAGCGTCGCCGGGACAGGGGTCCGAGGCACTGAAGCTTTCTTT. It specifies CAISVAGTGVRGTEAFF.

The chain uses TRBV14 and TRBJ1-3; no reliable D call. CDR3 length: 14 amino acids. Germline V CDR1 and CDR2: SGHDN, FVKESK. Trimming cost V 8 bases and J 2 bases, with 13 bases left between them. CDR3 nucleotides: TGTGCCAGCCGTCCCGGTACAGCTGGAAACACCATATATTTT. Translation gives CASRPGTAGNTIYF.

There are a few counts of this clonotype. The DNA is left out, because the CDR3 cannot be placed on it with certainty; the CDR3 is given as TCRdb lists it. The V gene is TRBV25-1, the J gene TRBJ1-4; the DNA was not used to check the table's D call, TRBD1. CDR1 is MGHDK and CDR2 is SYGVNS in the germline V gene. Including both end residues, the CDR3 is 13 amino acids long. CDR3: CASSTSGGEKLFF.

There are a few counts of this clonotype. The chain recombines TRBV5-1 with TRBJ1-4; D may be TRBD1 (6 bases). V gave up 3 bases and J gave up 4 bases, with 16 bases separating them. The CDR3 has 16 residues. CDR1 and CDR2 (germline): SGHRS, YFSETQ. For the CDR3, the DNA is TGCGCCAGCAGCTATCAAGGGGGTGCCCGTAATGAAAAACTGTTTTTT. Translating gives CASSYQGGARNEKLFF.

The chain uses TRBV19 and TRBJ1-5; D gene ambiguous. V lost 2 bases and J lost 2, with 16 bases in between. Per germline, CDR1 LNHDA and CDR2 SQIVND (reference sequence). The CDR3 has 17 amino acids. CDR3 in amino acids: CASSIRWLAGGNQPQHF. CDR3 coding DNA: TGTGCCAGTAGTATACGATGGCTCGCAGGAGGCAATCAGCCCCAGCATTTT.

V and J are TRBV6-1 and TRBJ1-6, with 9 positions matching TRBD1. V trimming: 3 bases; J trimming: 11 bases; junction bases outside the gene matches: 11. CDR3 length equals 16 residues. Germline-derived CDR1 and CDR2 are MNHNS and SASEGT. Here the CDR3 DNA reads TGTGCCAGCAGTGAGACCTCCGGGACAGGGCACCCACCCCTCCACTTT. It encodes CASSETSGTGHPPLHF.

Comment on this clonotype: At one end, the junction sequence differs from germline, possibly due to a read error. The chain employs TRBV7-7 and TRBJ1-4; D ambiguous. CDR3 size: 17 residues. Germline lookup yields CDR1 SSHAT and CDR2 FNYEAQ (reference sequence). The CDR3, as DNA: TGTGCTAGCAGTTTACGGGTCGCTATCCCGCCGGATGAAAAACTGTTTTTT. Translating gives CASSLRVAIPPDEKLFF.

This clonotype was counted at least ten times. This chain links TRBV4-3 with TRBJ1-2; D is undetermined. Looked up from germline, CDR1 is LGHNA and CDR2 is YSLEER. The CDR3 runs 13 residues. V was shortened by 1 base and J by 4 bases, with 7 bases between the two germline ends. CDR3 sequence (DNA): TGCGCCAGCAGCCAAGGGCACCTCTATGGCTACACCTTC. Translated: CASSQGHLYGYTF.

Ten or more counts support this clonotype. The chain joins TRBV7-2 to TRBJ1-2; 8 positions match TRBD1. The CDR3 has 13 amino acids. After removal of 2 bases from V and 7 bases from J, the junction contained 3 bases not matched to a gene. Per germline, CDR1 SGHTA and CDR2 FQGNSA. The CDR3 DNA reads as TGTGCCAGCAGCTTACAGGGGGCTCTTGGCTACACCTTC. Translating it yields CASSLQGALGYTF.

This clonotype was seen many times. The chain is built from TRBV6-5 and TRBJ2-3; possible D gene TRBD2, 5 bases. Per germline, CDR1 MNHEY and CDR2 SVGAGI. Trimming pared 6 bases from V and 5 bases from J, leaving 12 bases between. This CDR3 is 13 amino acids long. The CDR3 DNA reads TGTGCCAGCAGCCCTACTAGAGAAGATACGCAGTATTTT. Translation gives CASSPTREDTQYF.